These 28 T cell receptor beta chains originate from one sample sequenced in a study of tumor and adjacent non-tumor tissue in lung cancer. RNA was extracted from bulk tissue without any cell sorting. The library came from three nested PCR rounds adapted from ARM-PCR protocols. TCRdb passed the multiplex PCR reads through MiXCR, listing each CDR3 protein once. The sample lists 65,000 to 70,000 distinct CDR3 sequences, 55% to 75% occurring once. Input material: lung tumor tissue. These receptors were collected from a middle-aged man with non-small cell lung cancer.

Remarks on this clonotype: This is likely a read error, given that the CDR3 carries no conserved phenylalanine or tryptophan at its end. The chain uses TRBV20-1 and TRBJ2-7; no clear D. V was trimmed by 0 bases and J by 2 bases, leaving 8 bases between them. Germline V gene lookup returns CDR1 DFQATT and CDR2 SNEGSKA (reference sequence). The CDR3 is 13 residues long. The DNA of the CDR3 is TGCAGTGCTAGAGAGCTAGTCACCTACGAGCAGTACCTC. Encoded protein: CSARELVTYEQYL.

A few counts support this clonotype. A read error is likely, as this CDR3 ends without the conserved phenylalanine or tryptophan. The DNA is omitted, as the CDR3 cannot be located on it reliably, and the CDR3 follows TCRdb's listing. The genes are TRBV11-2 and TRBJ2-7; the DNA was not compared with TRBD1, the D call given in the table. Germline V gives CDR1 SGHAT, CDR2 FQNNGV. The CDR3 numbers 17 amino acids, ends counted. CDR3 sequence: CASNSPGEWGQTYEQCL.

This clonotype was counted ten times or more. V gene TRBV29-1 combines with J gene TRBJ2-5; 8 bases fit TRBD1. The CDR3 is 12 amino acids. CDR1 and CDR2 from the germline V gene are SQVTM and ANQGSEA. The CDR3 DNA follows: TGCAGTGTCAAGCGACAGGGGGAGACCCAGTACTTC. Translated, it gives CSVKRQGETQYF.

Concerning this clonotype itself: Since a much larger clone is just one base distant, this may be a read error. This chain links TRBV6-2 or TRBV6-3 with TRBJ2-3; 7 bases match TRBD1. The DNA matches TRBJ1-5 better at its end, which makes the J call doubtful. The CDR3 is 16 amino acids. Per the germline V gene, CDR1 is MNHEY and CDR2 is SVGEGT. The CDR3, as DNA: TGTGCCAGCAGCCACACAACAGGGGTCAGCACAGATACGCAGCATTTT. The encoded protein is CASSHTTGVSTDTQHF.

Of note for this clonotype: Compared with germline, one end of the junction differs, possibly owing to a read error. This chain links TRBV5-5 with TRBJ2-7; TRBD2 matches at 9 bases. This CDR3 is built from 14 residues. Germline V gene sequence: CDR1 SGHKS, CDR2 YYEKEE (reference sequence). The CDR3 DNA sequence: TGTGCCAGTTCCGGGGCTAGCGGGACCTACGAGCACTACTTC. Translation gives CASSGASGTYEHYF.

This clonotype was seen only a few times. V and J are TRBV18 and TRBJ2-5; D is undetermined. Trimming removed 2 bases at V and 7 bases at J, with 11 bases between. The germline V gene encodes CDR1 KGHSH and CDR2 LQKENI. The CDR3 spans 13 residues. The CDR3 DNA is TGTGCCAGCTCACCAGATGGGTGGAGGACCCAGTACTTC. Amino acids: CASSPDGWRTQYF.

DNA for the CDR3: TGTGCCAGCAACATAGTACAGAACACTGAAGCTTTCTTT. Amino acid sequence: CASNIVQNTEAFF. The chain is built from TRBV7-8 and TRBJ1-1; no firm D call. The CDR3 sequence is 13 residues long. Per germline, CDR1 SGHVS and CDR2 FQNEAQ. Trimming left V 7 bases short and J 1 base short, with 10 bases between.

In the case of this clonotype: A much larger clone sits a single nucleotide away, making a read error possible. The J gene is TRBJ2-7, the V gene TRBV20-1; D may be TRBD2 (7 bases). This CDR3 contains 17 residues. Germline V gene sequence: CDR1 DFQATT, CDR2 SNEGSKA (reference sequence). Trimming removed 3 bases from V and 7 bases from J, with 28 bases in between. The CDR3, as DNA: TGCAGTGCTAGCGGGCAGGGGACTTGCGGGAGTTCGCGGGAGCAGTACTTC. It translates to CSASGQGTCGSSREQYF.

In the case of this clonotype: An end of the junction does not agree with germline; a read error may underlie this. J is TRBJ2-1 and V is TRBV11-3, with 7 positions matching TRBD2. Germline V lookup: CDR1 SGHNT, CDR2 YENEEA. CDR3 size: 16 residues. The CDR3 DNA reads TGCGTCAGCAGCTACGCCAGCGGGGCACACTACAATGAGCAGTTCTTC. This encodes CVSSYASGAHYNEQFF.

This clonotype was seen a handful of times. At one end the junction does not follow the germline gene, possibly because of a read error. This chain joins TRBV12-3 or TRBV12-4 and TRBJ2-7; TRBD2 might be the D (6 bases). The CDR3 runs 14 residues. In DNA form, the CDR3 reads TGTGCCAGCAGTCCGGGACTTGAATCATACGAGCAGTGCTTC. Its translation: CASSPGLESYEQCF.

Regarding this clonotype: A read error is likely, as this CDR3 ends without the conserved phenylalanine or tryptophan. CDR3 DNA sequence: TGTGCCAGTAGCCTTTCCGGCACAGGGATCTACGAGCAGTACCTC. This translates into CASSLSGTGIYEQYL. J is TRBJ2-7 and V is TRBV19, with D maybe TRBD1 (6 bases). Trimming took off 6 bases at V and 3 bases at J, with 18 bases between the two ends. Germline V lookup: CDR1 LNHDA, CDR2 SQIVND (reference sequence). The CDR3 contains 15 residues.

This chain connects TRBV5-4 to TRBJ2-4; 7 positions match TRBD2. CDR3 length: 21 residues. V shed 1 base, J shed 3 bases, and the junction held 22 bases outside the gene matches. Germline V gives CDR1 SGHNT, CDR2 YYREEE (reference sequence). The CDR3 DNA follows: TGTGCCAGCAGCTTGCCGGGACTACCTGTTACTGTTAACGTTAGCAAAAACATTCAGTACTTC. Its protein is CASSLPGLPVTVNVSKNIQYF.

The gene calls are TRBV28 and TRBJ2-1; TRBD2 agrees at 7 bases. J gave up 15 bases and V 1 base, and 18 bases lay outside the gene matches. The CDR3 loop spans 16 amino acids. Germline CDR1 MDHEN, CDR2 SYDVKM. In DNA form, the CDR3 reads TGTGCCAGCAGTTTATTGGGCGGGGGAGGCCCCATTGGGCGGTTCTTC. Translated, it gives CASSLLGGGGPIGRFF.

Of note for this clonotype: A read error may be the cause here, since a much bigger clone is one base away. The chain couples TRBV5-1 to TRBJ2-1; D gene uncertain. The CDR3 covers 13 residues. The germline gives CDR1 SGHRS, CDR2 YFSETQ. Trimming pared 1 base from V and 5 bases from J, leaving 7 bases between. The chain's CDR3 is CASSLLTDNEQFF. The DNA for the CDR3 is TGCGCCAGCAGCTTGCTTACCGACAATGAGCAGTTCTTC.

A word on this clonotype: Just one base apart from a much larger clone, this may be a read error. The rearrangement joins TRBV28 to TRBJ2-3, with a weak D call TRBD2 (6 bases). This CDR3 is built from 13 residues. CDR1 MDHEN and CDR2 SYDVKM come from the germline V gene. DNA for the CDR3: TGTGCCAGCAGTTCCCCTAGGAGGGATACGCACTATTTT. Amino acid sequence: CASSSPRRDTHYF.

The chain joins TRBV7-9 to TRBJ2-5, with D possibly being TRBD1 (6 bases). V was clipped by 5 bases and J by 5 bases, with 15 bases between them. CDR1 SEHNR and CDR2 FQNEAQ come from the germline V gene (reference sequence). The CDR3 extends over 14 amino acids. Here the CDR3 reads CASSDATGIETQYF. CDR3 sequence (DNA): TGTGCCAGCAGCGACGCGACAGGAATTGAGACCCAGTACTTC.

This clonotype was seen a few times. One base away lies a much larger clone, so this may be a sequencing read error. The chain has TRBV12-3 or TRBV12-4 and TRBJ1-2, with a weak D call TRBD1 (6 bases). There are 14 residues in the CDR3. In nucleotides, the CDR3 is TGTGCCAACAGTTTCTCGGACAGAGACTATGGCTACACCTTC. Translating gives CANSFSDRDYGYTF.

With regard to this clonotype: The conserved final phenylalanine or tryptophan is absent from the CDR3, which likely points to a read error. V usage is TRBV11-3 and J usage is TRBJ2-5; D is tentatively TRBD1 or TRBD2 (5 bases each). Germline CDR1 reads SGHNT; CDR2 reads YENEEA. V was clipped by 1 base and J by 4 bases, with 10 bases between them. This CDR3 spans 14 amino acids. The CDR3, as DNA: TGTGCCAGCAGCTTAGTGGGGGTCTTAGAGACCCAGTACATC. It translates to CASSLVGVLETQYI.

Concerning this clonotype: Mismatch with germline at one junction end may stem from a read error. V usage is TRBV29-1 and J usage is TRBJ2-3, with 8 bases identical to TRBD2. CDR3 length: 15 residues. CDR1 is SQVTM and CDR2 is ANQGSEA in the germline V gene. The CDR3 region is CSIVKRETFPDTQYF. DNA of the CDR3: TGCAGCATTGTGAAGCGGGAGACGTTCCCAGATACGCAGTACTTT.

As for this clonotype: A single base separates this from a much larger clone, so it may be a read error. This chain joins TRBV5-5 and TRBJ1-1; a weak D match, TRBD1 (6 bases). Per the germline V gene, CDR1 is SGHKS and CDR2 is YYEKEE (reference sequence). This CDR3 comprises 15 residues. V was cut by 7 bases and J by 4 bases, with 20 bases left in between. The CDR3: CASGDKQGLGTEAFF. The CDR3 nucleotides read TGTGCCAGCGGGGATAAGCAGGGGCTCGGCACTGAAGCTTTCTTT.

There are a few counts of this clonotype. Since a much larger clone is just one base distant, this may be a read error. The chain couples TRBV29-1 to TRBJ2-3; D not certain. Germline V lookup: CDR1 SQVTM, CDR2 ANQGSEA. The CDR3 has 12 residues. The CDR3 bases are TGCAGGGCCAGGCTAGGTTCAGATACGCAGTATTTT. Translation gives CRARLGSDTQYF.

Remarks on this clonotype: The conserved phenylalanine or tryptophan normally closing the CDR3 is absent here, so this likely arose from a read error. The chain joins TRBV6-6 to TRBJ2-5; 9 bases align to TRBD1. Germline CDR1 and CDR2: MNHNY and SVGAGI (reference sequence). This CDR3 spans 16 amino acids. Written as DNA, the CDR3 is TGTACCAGCAGGAGTCGGGGGACAGGGCAGCCAGAGACCCAGTACTTG. Amino acid sequence: CTSRSRGTGQPETQYL.

V usage is TRBV11-2 and J usage is TRBJ1-1, with D unclear. The CDR3 has 14 amino acids. CDR1 is SGHAT, CDR2 FQNNGV, per germline. V was pared by 5 bases and J by 4 bases, with 14 bases between. This chain's CDR3 is CASSPGGSGTEAFF. Here the CDR3 DNA reads TGTGCCAGCAGCCCAGGTGGGTCCGGCACTGAAGCTTTCTTT.

Worth noting for this clonotype: The CDR3 does not end in the conserved phenylalanine or tryptophan, so this is likely a read error. The V gene is TRBV5-1, the J gene TRBJ2-2; TRBD2 agrees at 13 bases. V lost 5 bases, J lost 6 bases, and 7 bases stayed unmatched. This CDR3 is built from 16 residues. The germline V gene has CDR1 SGHRS and CDR2 YFSETQ. The CDR3 loop reads CASRQGLAGWSGELFL. The CDR3 DNA reads TGCGCCAGCAGACAGGGACTAGCGGGATGGTCCGGGGAGCTGTTTCTT.

This chain links TRBV2 with TRBJ1-2; D unclear. In germline, CDR1 is SNHLY, CDR2 FYNNEI. This CDR3 is 13 amino acids long. CDR3 protein: CTNSLAPNYGYTF. DNA for the CDR3: TGTACCAACAGTCTTGCACCCAACTATGGCTACACCTTC.

Points on this clonotype: A read error is possible here, since a much larger clone lies one base away. The chain employs TRBV10-2 and TRBJ1-3; possibly TRBD1 for D (5 bases). CDR3 length: 16 amino acids. V lost 7 bases, J lost 2 bases, and 18 bases lay in between. The germline V gene has CDR1 WSHSY and CDR2 SAAADI. The CDR3 nucleotides are TGCGCCAGCAAATCCGGGACTGACGGCCCTGGAAACACCATATATTTT. Encoded protein: CASKSGTDGPGNTIYF.

About this clonotype itself: Compared with germline, one end of the junction differs, possibly owing to a read error. CDR3 sequence: CARSQPGAGGPEQYF. In nucleotides, the CDR3 is TGTGCCCGGAGCCAACCCGGAGCGGGAGGCCCTGAGCAGTACTTC. V and J are TRBV30 and TRBJ2-7; TRBD2 aligns across 9 bases. The CDR3 extends over 15 amino acids. Germline CDR1 is GTSNPN and CDR2 is SVGIG (reference sequence).

The chain is built from TRBV30 and TRBJ1-1; no firm D call. Germline V gene sequence: CDR1 GTSNPN, CDR2 SVGIG (reference sequence). CDR3 length: 11 amino acids. The ends were cut back, 1 base at V and 11 bases at J, with 11 bases in the middle. The CDR3 nucleotides read TGTGCCTGGAGTGGGCGGGTCTCGGCTTTCTTT. It specifies CAWSGRVSAFF.